Below, 10 T cell receptor beta chains from the same sample are listed, as sequenced in a study of CD8 T cells in ankylosing spondylitis. Study results and limitations: What appeared characteristic of ankylosing spondylitis blood was a TCR beta motif of seven to nine highly homologous variants.

MiXCR was run by TCRdb on the 5' RACE reads, yielding one entry per CDR3 protein. The sample has under 850,000 distinct CDR3 sequences, 19% seen once. These receptors have no identified antigens. Sample: blood, either unsorted or a sorted T cell fraction (not recorded which). These receptors all come from a male donor with ankylosing spondylitis.

This chain links TRBV5-5 with TRBJ1-1, with D possibly being TRBD1 (6 bases). This CDR3 has 13 residues. Germline V gene data show CDR1 as SGHKS and CDR2 as YYEKEE (reference sequence). V was shortened by 1 base and J by 5 bases, with 9 bases between the two germline ends. CDR3 region: CASSLWDITEAFF. In nucleotides, the CDR3 is TGTGCCAGCAGCTTGTGGGACATTACTGAAGCTTTCTTT.

This clonotype has more than one count but fewer than ten. CDR3 DNA sequence: TGTGCCAGCAGCTTCTTCGCGGGGGGCACCTACAATGAGCAGTTCTTC. Protein product: CASSFFAGGTYNEQFF. The chain links TRBV7-9 to TRBJ2-1, with 8 bases matching TRBD2. V was clipped by 3 bases and J by 2 bases; unmatched bases: 6. Germline CDR1 SEHNR, CDR2 FQNEAQ (reference sequence). The CDR3 has 16 residues.

The rearrangement joins TRBV7-9 to TRBJ2-7; D remains unclear. This CDR3 is built from 13 residues. In germline, CDR1 is SEHNR, CDR2 FQNEAQ (reference sequence). V gave up 1 base and J gave up 6 bases, with 10 bases separating them. The CDR3 is CASSLVGAFEQYF. The CDR3 DNA is TGTGCCAGCAGCTTAGTGGGTGCCTTCGAGCAGTACTTC.

In its sample, this clonotype was seen a few times. The gene calls are TRBV10-3 and TRBJ2-1; 7 bases line up with TRBD1. J lost 5 bases, V lost 2 bases, and 6 bases had no gene match. This CDR3 is built from 15 residues. Germline V CDR1 and CDR2: ENHRY, SYGVKD. The CDR3 DNA follows: TGTGCCATCAGTGAGATCGGGACAGTTAACAATGAGCAGTTCTTC. Its protein is CAISEIGTVNNEQFF.

In its sample, this clonotype was seen many times. The CDR3 here is CASSLSISGTGIPEQFF. The CDR3 region has the DNA TGTGCCAGCAGTTTATCGATAAGCGGGACAGGGATTCCTGAGCAGTTCTTC. V and J are TRBV27 and TRBJ2-1; TRBD1 matches 9 bases. The CDR3 extends over 17 amino acids. The J segment lost 9 bases and the V segment lost 0 bases, leaving 12 bases of the junction unmatched. The germline V gene has CDR1 MNHEY and CDR2 SMNVEV (reference sequence).

V and J are TRBV10-3 and TRBJ1-1, with TRBD1 matching 7 bases. The CDR3 extends over 14 amino acids. Germline CDR1 reads ENHRY; CDR2 reads SYGVKD. V lost 1 base, J lost 6 bases, and 5 bases stayed unmatched. The chain's CDR3 is CAISEWTGGPEAFF. The CDR3 DNA sequence: TGTGCCATCAGTGAGTGGACAGGTGGCCCTGAAGCTTTCTTT.

This clonotype was seen a few times. This chain joins TRBV5-5 and TRBJ1-6, with a possible D match to TRBD1 (5 bases). Germline CDR1 reads SGHKS; CDR2 reads YYEKEE (reference sequence). The V end was cut by 6 bases, the J end by 6 bases, with 22 bases between. CDR3 length: 17 residues. The CDR3: CASTHLGAEQANSPLHF. The CDR3, as DNA: TGTGCCAGCACCCATCTTGGGGCGGAGCAGGCTAATTCACCCCTCCACTTT. Full variable domain (rest looked up from reference TRBV5-5 and TRBJ1-6): DAGVTQSPTHLIKTRGQQVTLRCSPISGHKSVSWYQQVLGQGPQFIFQYYEKEERGRGNFPDRFSARQFPNYSSELNVNALLLGDSALYLCASTHLGAEQANSPLHFGNGTRLTVT.

This clonotype was detected a few times. J is TRBJ2-7 and V is TRBV12-3 or TRBV12-4; D not certain. The V and J ends lost 1 base and 5 bases respectively, with 6 bases between them. The CDR3 extends over 12 amino acids. CDR3 in amino acids: CASSLGDHEQYF. As DNA, the CDR3 is TGTGCCAGCAGTTTAGGAGACCACGAGCAGTACTTC.

This clonotype was picked up a small number of times. The J gene is TRBJ2-7, the V gene TRBV29-1; perhaps TRBD1 as D (6 bases). CDR1 SQVTM and CDR2 ANQGSEA come from the germline V gene. The CDR3 consists of 13 residues. Trimming pared 2 bases from V and 3 bases from J, leaving 11 bases between. The CDR3 DNA reads TGCAGCGTTGAATTGGGGGCTAGCTACGAGCAGTACTTC. Translation gives CSVELGASYEQYF.

This clonotype was observed a single time. Relative to the germline gene, one junction end is altered; a read error may explain this. The rearrangement joins TRBV7-9 to TRBJ1-2; D possibly corresponds to TRBD1 (5 bases). The CDR3 spans 14 residues. CDR1 is SEHNR, CDR2 FQNEAQ, per germline (reference sequence). CDR3 DNA sequence: TGTGCCGGCAGCCTGGAGACAGAGAACTATGGCTACACCTTC. This codes for CAGSLETENYGYTF.